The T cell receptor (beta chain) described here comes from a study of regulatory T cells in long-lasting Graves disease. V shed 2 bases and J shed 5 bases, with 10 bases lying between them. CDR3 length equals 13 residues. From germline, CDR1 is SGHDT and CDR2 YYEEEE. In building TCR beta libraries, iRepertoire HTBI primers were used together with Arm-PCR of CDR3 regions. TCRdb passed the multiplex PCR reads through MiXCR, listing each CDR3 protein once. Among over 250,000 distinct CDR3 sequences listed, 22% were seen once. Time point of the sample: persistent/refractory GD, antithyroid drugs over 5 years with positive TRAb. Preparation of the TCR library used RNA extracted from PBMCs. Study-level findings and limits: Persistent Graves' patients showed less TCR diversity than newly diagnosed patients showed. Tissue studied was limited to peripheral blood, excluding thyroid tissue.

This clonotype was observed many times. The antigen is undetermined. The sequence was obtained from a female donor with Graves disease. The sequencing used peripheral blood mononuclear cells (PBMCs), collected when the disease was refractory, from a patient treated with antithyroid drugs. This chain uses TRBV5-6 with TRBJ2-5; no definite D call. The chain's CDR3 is CASSLDLSETQYF. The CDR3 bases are TGTGCCAGCAGCTTAGACCTCTCGGAGACCCAGTACTTC.